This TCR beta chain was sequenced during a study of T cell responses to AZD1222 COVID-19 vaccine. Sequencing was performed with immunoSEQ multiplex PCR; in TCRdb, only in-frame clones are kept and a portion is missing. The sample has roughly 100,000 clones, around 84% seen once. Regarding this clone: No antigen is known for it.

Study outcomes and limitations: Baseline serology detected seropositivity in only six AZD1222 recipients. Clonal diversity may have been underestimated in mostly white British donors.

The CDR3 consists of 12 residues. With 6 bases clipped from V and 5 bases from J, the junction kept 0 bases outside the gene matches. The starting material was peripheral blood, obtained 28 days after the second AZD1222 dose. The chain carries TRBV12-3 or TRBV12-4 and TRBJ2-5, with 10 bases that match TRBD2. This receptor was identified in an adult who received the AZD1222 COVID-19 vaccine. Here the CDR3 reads CASRGLAETQYF. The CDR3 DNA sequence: TGTGCCAGCAGGGGACTAGCGGAGACCCAGTACTTC.